This TCR beta chain was identified in a study of spatial heterogeneity in lung cancer. Background on the study: Unique TCR and UMI combinations averaged more than ten appearances each in raw reads.

CDR3 size: 13 residues. Trimming took off 8 bases at V and 7 bases at J, with 13 bases between the two ends. Germline V gene sequence: CDR1 KGHDR, CDR2 SFDVKD. The sample's time point: sample taken at primary tumor resection. Material for sequencing was whole RNA from tumor, nontumor lung or frozen PBMC, left unsorted. The cohort: under 80 early-stage, untreated non-small cell lung cancer patients. TCRdb redid the calling of the 5' RACE reads with MiXCR, one entry per CDR3 protein. The table includes tens of thousands of distinct CDR3 sequences, roughly 5% detected once. In this sample, this clonotype turned up many times.

The material sequenced was PBMCs, taken at surgery. The clonotype originates from a male donor with early-stage non-small cell lung cancer. The rearrangement uses TRBV24-1 and TRBJ2-2; D call uncertain. The CDR3 bases are TGTGCCACCACAGCGAGGTGGGGCGGGGAGCTGTTTTTT. Amino acid sequence: CATTARWGGELFF.